This TCR beta chain was documented in a study of T cell responses to AZD1222 COVID-19 vaccine. The CDR3 runs 13 residues. Germline V gives CDR1 MDHEN, CDR2 SYDVKM. V was clipped by 7 bases and J by 5 bases, with 12 bases between them. Study observations and caveats: The donor cohort was predominantly white British with a female majority, and clonal diversity may have been underestimated. Seropositivity was recorded at baseline in only a handful of AZD1222 recipients. Receipt of two AZD1222 doses was followed by a rise in Spike-specific TCR breadth and depth. Only after the peak T cell response were repertoires sampled.

As regards this clone: Its antigen is still unknown.

Clones were sequenced by immunoSEQ multiplex PCR, and TCRdb holds only the in-frame ones, with some missing. The repertoire has fewer than 250,000 clones, approximately 94% of them found once; the top ten carry 0.95% to 1.1%. The sequence derives from an adult in good health. V usage is TRBV28 and J usage is TRBJ1-3; tentative D call: TRBD1 (5 bases). The starting material was peripheral blood, obtained on day 0 of MenACWY control vaccination. The CDR3 reads CASNRGSRNTIYF. The CDR3 nucleotides are TGTGCCAGCAACCGGGGCTCGCGAAACACCATATATTTT.